The TCR beta chain under discussion was sequenced for a study of blood T cell repertoires in COVID-19. On the study more broadly: From T cells, B-cell-depleted T cells, or PBMCs came the material, which was cDNA or gDNA.

In the original analysis: Amplification of reference gene primers provided the estimated nucleated cell counts. Using immunoSEQ multiplex PCR, the repertoire was profiled, and TCRdb retains in-frame clones only, with some absent. D and trimming were read from the DNA, whereas the V and J calls and clone size are those reported in that table. The table shows about 160,000 clones, with over 70% occurring only once. Germline trimming cut 9 bases from V and 0 bases from J; bases unmatched to any gene: 10. This CDR3 has 15 amino acids. Germline V gives CDR1 SGHRS, CDR2 YFSETQ. This clone was recorded only once. The study recruited people aged roughly 18 to 100 years across roughly 25 US areas. All recovered Cohort 3 donors got two negative PCRs, got clearance, or saw symptom resolution.

The sequence derives from a woman aged 55-70 years who had recovered from COVID-19. The sample comprised PBMCs or T cells enriched from blood (not recorded which). The chain recombines TRBV5-1 with TRBJ1-2; 8 bases line up with TRBD1. The CDR3 region has the DNA TGCGCCACCCGCGAGCGGACAGGGACTAACTATGGCTACACCTTC. It yields the protein CATRERTGTNYGYTF.